Below, one T cell receptor (beta chain) is given with its context. Russia was home to the donors, healthy Caucasian individuals aged about 6 to 90. A second PCR of 7 to 11 cycles used a sample-barcoded 5' primer and a J-beta primer mix. TCRdb re-called the 5' RACE reads with MiXCR, one entry per CDR3 protein. Of some 1.5 million distinct CDR3 sequences in the sample, under 30% were seen once. The sample is drawn from a study of blood T cells in healthy people across ages. The CDR3 sequence is 15 residues long. With 3 bases removed from V and 1 base from J, the gap between germline ends came to 10 bases. CDR1 KGHSH and CDR2 LQKENI come from the germline V gene.

Material: blood. This sequence joins TRBV18 and TRBJ2-1, with TRBD2 as a possible D gene (6 bases). The source of this sequence is a woman aged 30 to 39 in good health. For the CDR3, the DNA is TGTGCCAGCTCACCTGCTAGCGTTTCCTACAATGAGCAGTTCTTC. Its translation is CASSPASVSYNEQFF. The whole variable domain, filled in from reference TRBV18 and TRBJ2-1, reads NAGVMQNPRHLVRRRGQEARLRCSPMKGHSHVYWYRQLPEEGLKFMVYLQKENIIDESGMPKERFSAEFPKEGPSILRIQQVVRGDSAAYFCASSPASVSYNEQFFGPGTRLTVL.